Each of the 24 T cell receptor beta chains below was sequenced from the same sample in a study of T cells in Graves' hyperthyroidism and ophthalmopathy. Researchers amplified the TCR beta CDR3 regions from RNA transcripts. A first-round RT-PCR of the TCR CDR3 used the HTBI primer set. TCRdb recomputed calls from the multiplex PCR reads with MiXCR, one row per CDR3 protein. The sample holds 700,000 or so distinct CDR3 sequences; roughly 15% are singletons and the top ten take roughly 8%. Specimen: blood. Receptor source: a man aged 18-30 years with Graves' hyperthyroidism.

The chain joins TRBV5-1 to TRBJ2-1, with D tentatively TRBD1 (6 bases). V was shortened by 5 bases and J by 6 bases, with 15 bases between the two germline ends. The CDR3 is 14 amino acids. Germline-derived CDR1 and CDR2 are SGHRS and YFSETQ. CDR3 protein: CASREQGVSNEQFF. DNA for the CDR3: TGCGCCAGCAGAGAACAGGGAGTTTCCAATGAGCAGTTCTTC.

This clonotype showed up just a few times. The chain links TRBV6-2 or TRBV6-3 to TRBJ2-3; D not resolved. Between the trimmed V and J ends, which lost 5 bases and 1 base, there was a span of 13 bases. The CDR3 sequence is 15 residues long. Germline loops: CDR1 MNHEY, CDR2 SVGEGT. CDR3 residues: CASSAGQWGTDTQYF. In DNA form, the CDR3 reads TGTGCCAGCAGTGCCGGCCAGTGGGGCACAGATACGCAGTATTTT.

This clonotype occurred a few times. This chain links TRBV30 with TRBJ2-7; 8 bases fit TRBD2. The CDR3 has 12 residues. V shed 3 bases and J 5 bases; nucleotides not matched to a gene: 3. Germline V CDR1 and CDR2: GTSNPN, SVGIG (reference sequence). The CDR3 loop is CAWRTSVNEQYF. CDR3 in DNA: TGTGCCTGGAGGACTAGCGTGAACGAGCAGTACTTC. Drawing the rest from reference TRBV30 and TRBJ2-7, the complete variable domain is SQTIHQWPATLVQPVGSPLSLECTVEGTSNPNLYWYRQAAGRGLQLLFYSVGIGQISSEVPQNLSASRPQDRQFILSSKKLLLSDSGFYLCAWRTSVNEQYFGPGTRLTVT.

This clonotype was observed a few times. This chain uses TRBV12-3 or TRBV12-4 with TRBJ1-3; a possible D gene is TRBD1 (5 bases). CDR3 size: 15 residues. Trimming removed 7 bases at V and 4 bases at J, with 17 bases between. The CDR3 is CASTPRDRRGNTIYF. Here the CDR3 DNA reads TGTGCCAGCACCCCTCGGGACCGCCGGGGAAACACCATATATTTT.

The chain combines TRBV10-1 with TRBJ1-1; TRBD1 agrees at 7 bases. The germline V gene encodes CDR1 WNHNN and CDR2 SYGVQD (reference sequence). CDR3 length equals 15 residues. V dropped 2 bases and J dropped 1; count of bases not matched to a gene: 4. CDR3 amino acids: CASSEPGQTNTEAFF. The DNA for the CDR3 is TGCGCCAGCAGTGAGCCGGGACAGACGAACACTGAAGCTTTCTTT.

This clonotype was seen many times. The chain couples TRBV2 to TRBJ1-2; D is uncertain. The CDR3 contains 12 residues. Trimming pared 5 bases from V and 8 bases from J, leaving 12 bases between. The V gene's germline CDR1 is SNHLY and CDR2 FYNNEI. CDR3 nucleotide sequence: TGTGCCAGCAGTCACCTAGTCCGCGGCTACACCTTC. Amino acids: CASSHLVRGYTF. The whole variable domain, filled in from reference TRBV2 and TRBJ1-2, reads EPEVTQTPSHQVTQMGQEVILRCVPISNHLYFYWYRQILGQKVEFLVSFYNNEISEKSEIFDDQFSVERPDGSNFTLKIRSTKLEDSAMYFCASSHLVRGYTFGSGTRLTVV.

The rearrangement joins TRBV5-8 to TRBJ2-1, with D tentatively TRBD2 (6 bases). The CDR3 sequence is 15 residues long. With 0 bases removed from V and 2 bases from J, the gap between germline ends came to 9 bases. The germline V gene encodes CDR1 SGHTS and CDR2 YDEGEE. In nucleotides, the CDR3 is TGTGCCAGCAGCTTGGGGACTACAACCTACAATGAGCAGTTCTTC. Residues: CASSLGTTTYNEQFF.

Ten or more counts support this clonotype. The CDR3 reads CASSEGPADTQYF. The CDR3 region has the DNA TGTGCCAGCAGTGAAGGGCCAGCGGATACGCAGTATTTT. The genes are TRBV2 and TRBJ2-3; unclear D gene. CDR1 is SNHLY and CDR2 is FYNNEI in the germline V gene. V dropped 1 base and J dropped 6 bases, with 8 bases sitting between them. CDR3 length equals 13 residues.

This clonotype was counted ten times or more. V usage is TRBV12-3 or TRBV12-4 and J usage is TRBJ1-4, with 8 bases matching TRBD1. The ends lost 6 bases at V and 4 bases at J; junction bases unmatched: 7. The length of the CDR3 is 15 residues. The CDR3 protein is CASSYGTGSNEKLFF. The CDR3 nucleotides read TGTGCCAGCAGCTACGGGACAGGCAGTAATGAAAAACTGTTTTTT.

V usage is TRBV4-1 and J usage is TRBJ2-1; D is ambiguous. Trimming shortened V by 4 bases and J by 7 bases, and 14 bases separated the two germline ends. From germline, CDR1 is MGHRA and CDR2 YSYEKL. The CDR3 loop spans 14 amino acids. CDR3 amino acids: CASSPQGRWNEQFF. CDR3 coding DNA: TGCGCCAGCAGCCCTCAAGGGCGCTGGAATGAGCAGTTCTTC.

CDR3 region: CSVEEPSYNEQFF. CDR3 coding DNA: TGCAGCGTTGAAGAGCCCAGTTACAATGAGCAGTTCTTC. This chain links TRBV29-1 with TRBJ2-1; D unclear. The germline V gene encodes CDR1 SQVTM and CDR2 ANQGSEA. This CDR3 spans 13 amino acids. V shed 0 bases and J shed 4 bases, with 7 bases lying between them.

This clonotype has ten or more counts. This chain joins TRBV11-1 and TRBJ2-7; the D call may be TRBD1 or TRBD2 (5 bases each). This CDR3 is built from 15 residues. Germline V lookup: CDR1 SGHAT, CDR2 FQDESV (reference sequence). Deletions cut 4 bases from V and 6 bases from J, with 19 bases between. The CDR3 DNA is TGTGCCAGCAGCTCAGGGCCCATGGGAGATGGCGAGCAGTACTTC. It codes for CASSSGPMGDGEQYF.

The chain employs TRBV7-8 and TRBJ2-4; D not certain. The CDR3 sequence is 13 residues long. V lost 4 bases to trimming and J lost 9 bases, with 13 bases between them. Germline lookup yields CDR1 SGHVS and CDR2 FQNEAQ. The CDR3 here is CASSSPVAPIQYF. In DNA, the CDR3 is TGTGCCAGCAGCTCACCCGTGGCTCCCATTCAGTACTTC.

There are a few counts of this clonotype. The V gene is TRBV11-2, the J gene TRBJ2-7; D may match TRBD1 or TRBD2 (5 bases each). CDR1 is SGHAT, CDR2 FQNNGV, per germline. Trimming shortened V by 5 bases and J by 2 bases, and 19 bases separated the two germline ends. The CDR3 has 16 amino acids. The chain's CDR3 is CASSDWGGDGTYEQYF. The CDR3 DNA is TGTGCCAGCAGCGACTGGGGTGGGGACGGAACCTACGAGCAGTACTTC.

The gene calls are TRBV29-1 and TRBJ1-2; 7 bases align to TRBD1. Germline lookup yields CDR1 SQVTM and CDR2 ANQGSEA. The CDR3 covers 13 residues. Trimming at V came to 7 bases and at J to 0 bases, leaving 5 bases not matched to a gene. CDR3 in DNA: TGCAGCGGACAGGGTCCCACTAACTATGGCTACACCTTC. It yields the protein CSGQGPTNYGYTF.

Only a few counts were recorded for this clonotype. The V and J genes are TRBV9 and TRBJ2-7, with D tentatively TRBD1 or TRBD2 (5 bases each). V lost 4 bases to trimming and J lost 5 bases, with 13 bases between them. The CDR3 extends over 13 amino acids. Looked up from germline, CDR1 is SGDLS and CDR2 is YYNGEE. CDR3 nucleotides: TGTGCCAGCAGCCCCGGGACCGAAAACGAGCAGTACTTC. It yields the protein CASSPGTENEQYF. Drawing the rest from reference TRBV9 and TRBJ2-7, the complete variable domain is DSGVTQTPKHLITATGQRVTLRCSPRSGDLSVYWYQQSLDQGLQFLIQYYNGEERAKGNILERFSAQQFPDLHSELNLSSLELGDSALYFCASSPGTENEQYFGPGTRLTVT.

This clonotype was counted between two and nine times. The V and J genes are TRBV6-1 and TRBJ2-1; D may match TRBD1 or TRBD2 (6 bases each). The CDR3 is 17 amino acids. V was cut by 2 bases and J by 4 bases, with 18 bases left in between. Germline V gene data show CDR1 as MNHNS and CDR2 as SASEGT. The CDR3 nucleotides are TGTGCCAGCAGTGAACTGGGGGGCGTACGACCATACAATGAGCAGTTCTTC. It encodes CASSELGGVRPYNEQFF.

This clonotype occurred many times. This chain joins TRBV28 and TRBJ1-1; D is possibly TRBD1 (5 bases). CDR3 length: 14 residues. V gave up 10 bases and J gave up 3 bases, with 18 bases separating them. Germline values: CDR1 MDHEN, CDR2 SYDVKM. The CDR3 here is CATKRGWGDTEAFF. The CDR3 coding sequence is TGTGCCACTAAGAGGGGATGGGGAGACACTGAAGCTTTCTTT.

This clonotype was recorded at least ten times. The chain has TRBV12-3 or TRBV12-4 and TRBJ2-3; 12 bases map to TRBD1. CDR3 size: 16 residues. The V and J ends lost 4 bases and 5 bases, in that order; junction bases with no gene match: 7. This CDR3 is CASSSLGTGGLDTQYF. DNA of the CDR3: TGTGCCAGCAGTTCCCTCGGGACAGGGGGCCTAGATACGCAGTATTTT.

The chain has TRBV20-1 and TRBJ2-3; 9 nucleotides line up with TRBD2. This CDR3 is built from 14 residues. J was trimmed by 5 bases and V by 6 bases; bases with no gene match: 9. Germline V lookup: CDR1 DFQATT, CDR2 SNEGSKA (reference sequence). The CDR3 reads CSADPSLAGDTQYF. The CDR3 DNA follows: TGCAGTGCGGACCCTTCACTAGCGGGAGATACGCAGTATTTT.

This clonotype was counted a few times. V and J are TRBV2 and TRBJ2-4; tentatively, D is TRBD1 (5 bases). CDR3 length: 17 residues. Germline-derived CDR1 and CDR2 are SNHLY and FYNNEI. V lost 2 bases to trimming and J lost 0 bases, with 14 bases between them. As DNA, the CDR3 is TGTGCCAGCAGTGAAAGGTTAGGACACCTAGCCAAAAACATTCAGTACTTC. This encodes CASSERLGHLAKNIQYF.

This clonotype appeared a few times. This chain uses TRBV6-5 with TRBJ2-1; D is undetermined. The CDR3 runs to 13 residues. V lost 0 bases, J lost 10 bases, and 10 bases lay in between. Germline V gives CDR1 MNHEY, CDR2 SVGAGI. The CDR3 region is CASSYSPLVEQFF. The CDR3 DNA sequence: TGTGCCAGCAGTTACTCCCCCTTAGTGGAGCAGTTCTTC.

This clonotype was seen a handful of times. This rearrangement joins TRBV24-1 to TRBJ2-5; D is ambiguous. Trimming took 3 bases from V and 7 from J, leaving 17 bases between them. CDR3 length: 15 residues. Germline-derived CDR1 and CDR2 are KGHDR and SFDVKD. DNA for the CDR3: TGTGCCACCAGTGATCAATCGGAGCTGTCTGGGACCCAGTACTTC. Translation gives CATSDQSELSGTQYF.

There are a few counts of this clonotype. V is TRBV30 and J is TRBJ1-6; the D is unclear. The CDR3 consists of 16 residues. Germline CDR1 and CDR2: GTSNPN and SVGIG (reference sequence). Trimming stripped 2 bases from V and 3 bases from J, with 14 bases between. The CDR3 coding sequence is TGTGCCTGGAGTCAGGAGGATCCCGACTATAATTCACCCCTCCACTTT. It codes for CAWSQEDPDYNSPLHF.